The 9 T cell receptor beta chains given below trace back to one sample, sequenced in a study of blood T cell repertoires in COVID-19. Method: immunoSEQ multiplex PCR; TCRdb's copy keeps in-frame clones and lacks some. The table records about 250,000 clones, around 83% of them present only once. Sequencing input: peripheral blood. These receptors originate from a man between 40 and 49 years old with active or convalescent COVID-19.

This clone was seen a few times. This chain links TRBV24-1 with TRBJ1-2; D not resolved. CDR1 and CDR2 (germline): KGHDR, SFDVKD. This CDR3 has 13 residues. V was clipped by 3 bases and J by 2 bases, with 6 bases between them. The DNA for the CDR3 is TGTGCCACCAGTGATCGCCGGAACTATGGCTACACCTTC. It is translated as CATSDRRNYGYTF.

This clone showed up just once. J is TRBJ2-7 and V is TRBV5-1; tentative D call: TRBD2 (7 bases). This CDR3 contains 15 residues. Germline V gives CDR1 SGHRS, CDR2 YFSETQ. Trimming removed 9 bases at V and 7 bases at J, with 26 bases between. The CDR3 DNA reads TGCGCCACCCGTGGGGGCCTCTACCCCGGGGGGGAGCAGTACTTC. This translates into CATRGGLYPGGEQYF.

The genes are TRBV6-5 and TRBJ2-3; tentatively, D is TRBD2 (5 bases). The germline gives CDR1 MNHEY, CDR2 SVGAGI. Trimming stripped 6 bases from V and 9 bases from J, with 22 bases between. The CDR3 loop spans 15 amino acids. CDR3 bases: TGTGCCAGCAGCCTAGCCCCGTGGTCCCCCGGCACGCAGTATTTT. This sequence encodes CASSLAPWSPGTQYF.

The rearrangement uses TRBV2 and TRBJ2-7; D possibly corresponds to TRBD2 (6 bases). The V end was cut by 6 bases, the J end by 5 bases, with 20 bases between. Germline V gene data show CDR1 as SNHLY and CDR2 as FYNNEI. The CDR3 consists of 15 residues. Written as DNA, the CDR3 is TGTGCCAGCAGGGAGGGTAGCCGACTATGGGACGAGCAGTACTTC. Translating gives CASREGSRLWDEQYF.

The V gene is TRBV7-2, the J gene TRBJ1-4; D ambiguous. CDR1 is SGHTA, CDR2 FQGNSA, per germline. CDR3 length: 12 amino acids. Trimming removed 5 bases from V and 8 bases from J, with 9 bases in between. The CDR3 bases are TGTGCCAGCAGCCCCCTCGGGGAAAAACTGTTTTTT. It is translated as CASSPLGEKLFF. The full variable domain, its missing parts supplied by reference TRBV7-2 and TRBJ1-4, is GAGVSQSPSNKVTEKGKDVELRCDPISGHTALYWYRQSLGQGLEFLIYFQGNSAPDKSGLPSDRFSAERTGGSVSTLTIQRTQQEDSAVYLCASSPLGEKLFFGSGTQLSVL.

V and J are TRBV5-1 and TRBJ1-2; 7 nucleotides line up with TRBD1. Germline V CDR1 and CDR2: SGHRS, YFSETQ. The CDR3 runs 14 residues. Trimming took 1 base from V and 8 from J; bases not matched to a gene: 8. The CDR3: CASSLPGTAMGYTF. The CDR3 region has the DNA TGCGCCAGCAGCTTGCCCGGGACAGCTATGGGCTACACCTTC.

In the case of this clone: This sample also contains other DNA sequences that code for the same CDR3. The chain combines TRBV30 with TRBJ2-3, with 8 bases identical to TRBD1. V lost 0 bases, J lost 4 bases, and 0 bases stayed unmatched. CDR1 is GTSNPN and CDR2 is SVGIG in the germline V gene (reference sequence). This CDR3 is built from 13 residues. In DNA form, the CDR3 reads TGTGCCTGGAGTGTACAGGGGGCAGATACGCAGTATTTT. Translating it yields CAWSVQGADTQYF.

The chain is built from TRBV19 and TRBJ1-5; D is possibly TRBD1 (6 bases). V lost 6 bases and J 6 bases, leaving 21 bases between the germline ends. The CDR3 covers 16 residues. The V gene's germline CDR1 is LNHDA and CDR2 SQIVND (reference sequence). The CDR3 sequence: CASSPGDWTVGQPQHF. The CDR3 coding sequence is TGTGCCAGTAGCCCCGGGGATTGGACAGTCGGTCAGCCCCAGCATTTT.

This clone showed up just once. V gene TRBV4-1 combines with J gene TRBJ1-5, with 9 bases that match TRBD1. Germline V gene data show CDR1 as MGHRA and CDR2 as YSYEKL. This CDR3 is 19 amino acids long. The V segment lost 0 bases and the J segment 8 bases; nucleotides outside the gene matches: 17. The CDR3 sequence is CASSQESGLGQGVVKPQHF. DNA for the CDR3: TGCGCCAGCAGCCAAGAAAGCGGGTTGGGACAGGGAGTAGTCAAGCCCCAGCATTTT.